Sequencing of this T cell receptor (beta chain) was carried out in a study of human T cells and chemical hapten exposure. Study in general: Chiefly female patients presented with alopecia areata, totalis or universalis.

Specified time point: patch test 1, 2 weeks after DPC sensitization. Treatment indicated: therapeutic diphenylcyclopropenone sensitization with weekly scalp DPC. Donors, patients with alopecia ranging from 18 to 70 years old and judged suitable for DPC, provided samples. The authors' total RNA extraction used unfractionated whole blood. In the original processing: The median was around 100,000 TCRs per sample, ranging roughly 20,000 to 690,600. TCRdb reprocessed the RACE reads via MiXCR and lists one record per CDR3 protein. These V and J calls originate from TCRdb's pipeline instead of the authors' own analysis. This table has 180,000 or so distinct CDR3 sequences, more than 20% appearing once. J was trimmed by 3 bases and V by 2 bases; bases with no gene match: 3. This CDR3 contains 14 residues. Germline V gene sequence: CDR1 SGHTA, CDR2 FQGTGA.

V and J are TRBV7-3 and TRBJ2-7, with 8 bases aligning to TRBD1. The sample was whole blood, taken in connection with sensitization to the hapten diphenylcyclopropenone (DPC). The sequence came from a woman between 50 and 59 years old with alopecia areata. Some clones in this sample may be carry-over from other donors' samples. For the CDR3, the DNA is TGTGCCAGCAGCTTACAGGGGGCGGGCTACGAGCAGTACTTC. This encodes CASSLQGAGYEQYF.